Listed here are 17 T cell receptor beta chains from one sample, sequenced in a study of blood T cell repertoires in COVID-19. The protocol was immunoSEQ multiplex PCR, while the TCRdb copy is restricted to in-frame clones and leaves out a portion. The data show just over 300,000 clones, with 89% seen just once and about 1.7% held by the top ten. The sequencing sample was made of peripheral blood. Every receptor here comes from a woman in her 30s with COVID-19, enrolled during active disease.

In this sample, this clone turned up a few times. The DNA for the CDR3 is TGCAGCGTCCAAAGGACAGGGAGCTTGGGCTACACCTTC. Translating gives CSVQRTGSLGYTF. V gene TRBV29-1 combines with J gene TRBJ1-2; 8 bases match TRBD1. CDR3 length equals 13 residues. The germline V gene has CDR1 SQVTM and CDR2 ANQGSEA. J lost 8 bases, V lost 6 bases, and 11 bases had no gene match.

J is TRBJ2-2 and V is TRBV18, with 8 nucleotides matching TRBD2. J lost 1 base, V lost 3 bases, and 4 bases had no gene match. The CDR3 contains 16 residues. Germline V CDR1 and CDR2: KGHSH, LQKENI. This CDR3 is CASSPRGGLNTGELFF. In nucleotides, the CDR3 is TGTGCCAGCTCACCTCGCGGGGGGCTGAACACCGGGGAGCTGTTTTTT.

The chain joins TRBV7-9 to TRBJ1-1, with 8 bases lining up with TRBD1. After removal of 2 bases from V and 7 bases from J, the junction contained 3 bases not matched to a gene. Germline V gene sequence: CDR1 SEHNR, CDR2 FQNEAQ (reference sequence). The CDR3 loop spans 13 amino acids. CDR3 sequence reads: CASSLSGGNEAFF. The CDR3 DNA follows: TGTGCCAGCAGCTTATCAGGGGGCAATGAAGCTTTCTTT.

The chain has TRBV18 and TRBJ2-1, with D possibly TRBD1 on 5 matching bases. Looked up from germline, CDR1 is KGHSH and CDR2 is LQKENI. The V end was cut by 2 bases, the J end by 5 bases, with 16 bases between. This CDR3 has 16 residues. DNA of the CDR3: TGTGCCAGCTCACCAAGTGGAGTGGGGCGACACAATGAGCAGTTCTTC. Encoded protein: CASSPSGVGRHNEQFF.

The chain uses TRBV6-5 and TRBJ2-7; 7 positions match TRBD1. This CDR3 contains 15 residues. CDR1 MNHEY and CDR2 SVGAGI come from the germline V gene. With 5 bases clipped from V and 2 bases from J, the junction kept 9 bases outside the gene matches. The CDR3 loop reads CASSRTGTETYEQYF. The CDR3 DNA is TGTGCCAGCAGTCGGACCGGGACAGAAACCTACGAGCAGTACTTC.

This clone occurred once. CDR3 sequence: CASSLQGYEQYF. The CDR3 DNA sequence: TGTGCCAGCAGCTTACAGGGTTACGAGCAGTACTTC. The chain employs TRBV5-4 and TRBJ2-7, with a possible D match to TRBD1 (6 bases). CDR1 is SGHNT and CDR2 is YYREEE in the germline V gene (reference sequence). This CDR3 has 12 amino acids. Trimming shortened V by 2 bases and J by 4 bases, and 7 bases separated the two germline ends. The whole variable domain, filled in from reference TRBV5-4 and TRBJ2-7, reads ETGVTQSPTHLIKTRGQQVTLRCSSQSGHNTVSWYQQALGQGPQFIFQYYREEENGRGNFPPRFSGLQFPNYSSELNVNALELDDSALYLCASSLQGYEQYFGPGTRLTVT.

The V and J genes are TRBV5-5 and TRBJ2-7, with 15 bases that match TRBD2. This CDR3 is built from 17 residues. Germline values: CDR1 SGHKS, CDR2 YYEKEE (reference sequence). V was pared by 3 bases and J by 2 bases, with 6 bases of the junction left unmatched. CDR3 in DNA: TGTGCCAGCAGCTCAGGGACTAGCGGGGGGACGCCCTACGAGCAGTACGTC. Protein sequence: CASSSGTSGGTPYEQYV.

The V gene is TRBV7-3, the J gene TRBJ2-2, with D unclear. There are 16 residues in the CDR3. Trimming removed 4 bases from V and 6 bases from J, with 18 bases in between. From germline, CDR1 is SGHTA and CDR2 FQGTGA. CDR3: CASSSEPLRLAGELFF. The DNA of the CDR3 is TGTGCCAGCAGCTCCGAACCTCTGCGGTTGGCCGGGGAGCTGTTTTTT.

The rearrangement links TRBV5-1 to TRBJ2-1, with a tentative D call TRBD2 (7 bases). Germline CDR1 is SGHRS and CDR2 is YFSETQ. The CDR3 loop spans 17 amino acids. V lost 1 base, J lost 0 bases, and 14 bases lay in between. CDR3 nucleotides: TGCGCCAGCAGCTTGTCGGGGGGCCTGAGCTCCTACAATGAGCAGTTCTTC. Protein sequence: CASSLSGGLSSYNEQFF.

This chain joins TRBV9 and TRBJ2-1, with 10 bases aligning to TRBD2. V trimming: 4 bases; J trimming: 8 bases; junction bases outside the gene matches: 6. CDR3 length: 14 amino acids. The germline CDR1 and CDR2 sequences are SGDLS and YYNGEE. The CDR3 DNA reads as TGTGCCAGCAGCATTAGCGGGGGGCGGGATGAGCAGTTCTTC. This codes for CASSISGGRDEQFF.

About this clone itself: The sample holds other DNA sequences that translate to the same CDR3. The V call is TRBV18, the J call TRBJ2-3; possible D gene TRBD1, 5 bases. Trimming shortened V by 0 bases and J by 1 base, and 8 bases separated the two germline ends. The CDR3 runs to 15 residues. The germline CDR1 and CDR2 sequences are KGHSH and LQKENI. The CDR3 loop is CASSPPQGRTDTQYF. CDR3 coding DNA: TGTGCCAGCTCACCACCGCAGGGTCGCACAGATACGCAGTATTTT.

The chain joins TRBV19 to TRBJ1-2; 9 nucleotides line up with TRBD1. The V segment lost 4 bases and the J segment 8 bases; nucleotides outside the gene matches: 11. Per the germline V gene, CDR1 is LNHDA and CDR2 is SQIVND (reference sequence). This CDR3 is built from 15 residues. CDR3 protein: CASSRRQGEIGGYTF. In DNA, the CDR3 is TGTGCCAGTAGTAGGCGACAGGGGGAAATTGGAGGCTACACCTTC.

This clone occurred a few times. The rearrangement joins TRBV7-8 to TRBJ1-3; no reliable D call. V lost 3 bases to trimming and J lost 0 bases, with 9 bases between them. CDR1 SGHVS and CDR2 FQNEAQ come from the germline V gene. This CDR3 is 15 amino acids long. CDR3 in amino acids: CASSFVGSSGNTIYF. CDR3 DNA sequence: TGTGCCAGCAGCTTTGTGGGGAGCTCTGGAAACACCATATATTTT.

The V gene is TRBV18, the J gene TRBJ1-1, with D possibly matching TRBD1 (6 bases). The CDR3 covers 16 residues. The V and J ends lost 2 bases and 1 base respectively, with 14 bases between them. Germline V lookup: CDR1 KGHSH, CDR2 LQKENI. The CDR3 DNA sequence: TGTGCCAGCTCACCAAGGGGGGGCACCCCGAACACTGAAGCTTTCTTT. Its translation is CASSPRGGTPNTEAFF.

J is TRBJ1-6 and V is TRBV4-3; D gene unclear. Trimming removed 4 bases from V and 8 bases from J, with 6 bases in between. The length of the CDR3 is 12 residues. Germline loops: CDR1 LGHNA, CDR2 YSLEER. The CDR3 DNA sequence: TGCGCCAGCAGCCTGGCGGATTCACCCCTCCACTTT. Its protein is CASSLADSPLHF.

V is TRBV5-1 and J is TRBJ2-2; a weak D match, TRBD2 (5 bases). V lost 5 bases to trimming and J lost 1 base, with 6 bases between them. Per the germline V gene, CDR1 is SGHRS and CDR2 is YFSETQ. The length of the CDR3 is 13 residues. The CDR3 spells CASSGRNTGELFF. The CDR3 DNA sequence: TGCGCCAGCAGTGGGAGGAACACCGGGGAGCTGTTTTTT.

This clone was seen a single time. The chain recombines TRBV11-2 with TRBJ1-4, with 9 bases lining up with TRBD1. V shed 5 bases, J shed 4 bases, and the junction held 8 bases outside the gene matches. The germline CDR1 and CDR2 sequences are SGHAT and FQNNGV. The CDR3 totals 16 residues. CDR3 coding DNA: TGTGCCAGCAGCACCCGGACAGGGGTCGATAATGAAAAACTGTTTTTT. This encodes CASSTRTGVDNEKLFF.